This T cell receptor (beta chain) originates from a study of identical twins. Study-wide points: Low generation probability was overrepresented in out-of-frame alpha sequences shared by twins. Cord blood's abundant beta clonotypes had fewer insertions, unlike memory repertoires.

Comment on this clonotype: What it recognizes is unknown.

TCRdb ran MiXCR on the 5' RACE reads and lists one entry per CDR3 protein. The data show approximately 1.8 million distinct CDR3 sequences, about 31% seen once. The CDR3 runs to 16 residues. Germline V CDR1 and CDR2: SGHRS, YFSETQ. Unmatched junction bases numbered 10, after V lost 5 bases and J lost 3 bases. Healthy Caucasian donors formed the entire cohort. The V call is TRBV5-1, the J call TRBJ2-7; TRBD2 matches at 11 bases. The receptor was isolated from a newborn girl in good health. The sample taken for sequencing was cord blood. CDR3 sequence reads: CASSKNTGLADYEQYF. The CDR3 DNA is TGCGCCAGCAGTAAGAATACGGGACTAGCGGACTACGAGCAGTACTTC.